The 14 T cell receptor beta chains below come from one sample, sequenced in a study of OX40 agonist ivuxolimab in advanced cancers. Using immunoSEQ multiplex PCR, the repertoire was profiled, and TCRdb retains in-frame clones only, with some absent. Of 35,000 to 50,000 clones in the sample, 75% to 85% were seen once. Sequenced here: CD4+ or CD8+ T cells sorted from blood, sampled in a trial of the OX40 agonist ivuxolimab. All receptors come from an adult with an advanced solid tumor such as melanoma, head and neck, liver or kidney cancer.

V is TRBV7-9 and J is TRBJ1-5; weak D call: TRBD1 (6 bases). Germline V gives CDR1 SEHNR, CDR2 FQNEAQ (reference sequence). The CDR3 is 15 amino acids. Trimming removed 5 bases at V and 0 bases at J, with 11 bases between. Here the CDR3 reads CASSPQGNSNQPQHF. For the CDR3, the DNA is TGTGCCAGCAGCCCGCAGGGGAATAGCAATCAGCCCCAGCATTTT. The full variable domain, in which reference TRBV7-9 and TRBJ1-5 provide the parts outside the CDR3, is DTGVSQNPRHKITKRGQNVTFRCDPISEHNRLYWYRQTLGQGPEFLTYFQNEAQLEKSRLLSDRFSAERPKGSFSTLEIQRTEQGDSAMYLCASSPQGNSNQPQHFGDGTRLSIL.

The CDR3 loop is CASSLKDSDTDTQYF. As DNA, the CDR3 is TGCGCCAGCAGCTTAAAGGACAGTGACACAGATACGCAGTATTTT. This rearrangement joins TRBV5-1 to TRBJ2-3; perhaps TRBD1 as D (6 bases). This CDR3 has 15 residues. Germline-derived CDR1 and CDR2 are SGHRS and YFSETQ. Trimming removed 2 bases at V and 2 bases at J, with 12 bases between.

The rearrangement uses TRBV29-1 and TRBJ2-5; 7 bases fit TRBD1. Near its end, the DNA agrees better with TRBJ2-7, so the J call may be wrong. Germline CDR1 reads SQVTM; CDR2 reads ANQGSEA. The CDR3 is made up of 11 amino acids. The chain's CDR3 is CSVTQGYEQYF. In DNA form, the CDR3 reads TGCAGCGTTACACAGGGGTACGAGCAGTACTTC.

The sample holds a few counts of this clone. V and J are TRBV21-1 and TRBJ2-7; the table calls TRBD2, which could not be checked here. TRBV21-1 is a documented pseudogene. This CDR3 has 21 residues. CDR3 sequence reads: CASSKEIVEKLAGTPQCEQYV. The CDR3 nucleotides are TGTGCCAGCAGCAAAGAGATTGTGGAAAAACTAGCGGGAACCCCCCAGTGCGAGCAGTACGTC.

J is TRBJ2-7 and V is TRBV6-1; no clear D. Trimming took off 6 bases at V and 0 bases at J, with 9 bases between the two ends. Germline V CDR1 and CDR2: MNHNS, SASEGT. CDR3 size: 13 residues. CDR3 residues: CASRVSFSYEQYF. Written as DNA, the CDR3 is TGTGCCAGCAGAGTGAGCTTCTCCTACGAGCAGTACTTC.

The V call is TRBV5-1, the J call TRBJ2-1; 9 nucleotides agree with TRBD1. J lost 7 bases, V lost 0 bases, and 5 bases had no gene match. In germline, CDR1 is SGHRS, CDR2 YFSETQ. The length of the CDR3 is 15 residues. The CDR3 protein is CASSLGDRDVNEQFF. In nucleotides, the CDR3 is TGCGCCAGCAGCTTGGGGGACAGGGATGTGAATGAGCAGTTCTTC.

V and J are TRBV7-2 and TRBJ2-5; TRBD1 matches 9 bases. The CDR3 covers 16 residues. V was clipped by 5 bases and J by 11 bases; unmatched bases: 18. The germline V gene encodes CDR1 SGHTA and CDR2 FQGNSA. CDR3 residues: CASSPRVLGQGREQYF. The CDR3 DNA follows: TGTGCCAGCAGCCCAAGGGTGTTGGGACAGGGACGGGAGCAGTACTTC. The whole variable domain, filled in from reference TRBV7-2 and TRBJ2-5, reads GAGVSQSPSNKVTEKGKDVELRCDPISGHTALYWYRQSLGQGLEFLIYFQGNSAPDKSGLPSDRFSAERTGGSVSTLTIQRTQQEDSAVYLCASSPRVLGQGREQYFGPGTRLLVL.

This chain links TRBV18 with TRBJ2-1, with a possible D match to TRBD2 (6 bases). Germline CDR1 and CDR2: KGHSH and LQKENI. V lost 3 bases, J lost 15 bases, and 24 bases lay in between. CDR3 size: 15 residues. Here the CDR3 reads CASSPNSGGIMSSFF. CDR3 nucleotides: TGTGCCAGCTCACCTAATTCCGGGGGAATTATGTCGTCGTTCTTC.

This chain connects TRBV5-1 to TRBJ1-3, with D perhaps matching TRBD1 (5 bases). CDR3 size: 17 residues. V was trimmed by 0 bases and J by 0 bases, leaving 13 bases between them. CDR1 is SGHRS, CDR2 YFSETQ, per germline. The CDR3, as DNA: TGCGCCAGCAGCTTGGATCCGGGGGGAAGCTCTGGAAACACCATATATTTT. It specifies CASSLDPGGSSGNTIYF.

V gene TRBV7-5 combines with J gene TRBJ1-5. TRBV7-5 is flagged as a pseudogene. The length of the CDR3 is 17 residues. CDR3 sequence reads: CVRSPLNPGRNNQPQHF. As DNA, the CDR3 is TGTGTCAGAAGCCCTTTGAACCCGGGACGGAACAATCAGCCCCAGCATTTT.

The chain uses TRBV18 and TRBJ1-1; D unresolved. This CDR3 has 14 amino acids. V gave up 5 bases and J gave up 0 bases, with 10 bases separating them. Germline CDR1 and CDR2: KGHSH and LQKENI. CDR3 in amino acids: CASSLQVMNTEAFF. In nucleotides, the CDR3 is TGTGCCAGCTCATTGCAGGTCATGAACACTGAAGCTTTCTTT.

The CDR3 DNA sequence: TGCGCCAGCAGCTTGGAACTGTCCTACGAGCAGTACTTC. Protein sequence: CASSLELSYEQYF. The genes are TRBV5-1 and TRBJ2-7; no clear D. Germline V CDR1 and CDR2: SGHRS, YFSETQ. This CDR3 has 13 amino acids. The V end lost 0 bases, the J end lost 1 base, and 5 bases lay between the germline ends.

This chain joins TRBV19 and TRBJ1-5; the D gene is possibly TRBD1 (5 bases). Between the trimmed V and J ends, which lost 5 bases and 0 bases, there was a span of 17 bases. Looked up from germline, CDR1 is LNHDA and CDR2 is SQIVND (reference sequence). CDR3 size: 17 residues. The CDR3 DNA sequence: TGTGCCAGTAGTCCCAGGGTGTCTCGGTATAGCAATCAGCCCCAGCATTTT. The encoded protein is CASSPRVSRYSNQPQHF.

The gene calls are TRBV5-1 and TRBJ2-3, with D possibly being TRBD2 (5 bases). The ends were cut back, 0 bases at V and 3 bases at J, with 20 bases in the middle. CDR1 and CDR2 (germline): SGHRS, YFSETQ. The CDR3 length is 18 residues. The CDR3 nucleotides read TGCGCCAGCAGCTTGGGAGGGAACCCTTACCTGGGGACAGATACGCAGTATTTT. The encoded protein is CASSLGGNPYLGTDTQYF. The variable domain in full, with the rest retrieved from reference TRBV5-1 and TRBJ2-3, is KAGVTQTPRYLIKTRGQQVTLSCSPISGHRSVSWYQQTPGQGLQFLFEYFSETQRNKGNFPGRFSGRQFSNSRSEMNVSTLELGDSALYLCASSLGGNPYLGTDTQYFGPGTRLTVL.